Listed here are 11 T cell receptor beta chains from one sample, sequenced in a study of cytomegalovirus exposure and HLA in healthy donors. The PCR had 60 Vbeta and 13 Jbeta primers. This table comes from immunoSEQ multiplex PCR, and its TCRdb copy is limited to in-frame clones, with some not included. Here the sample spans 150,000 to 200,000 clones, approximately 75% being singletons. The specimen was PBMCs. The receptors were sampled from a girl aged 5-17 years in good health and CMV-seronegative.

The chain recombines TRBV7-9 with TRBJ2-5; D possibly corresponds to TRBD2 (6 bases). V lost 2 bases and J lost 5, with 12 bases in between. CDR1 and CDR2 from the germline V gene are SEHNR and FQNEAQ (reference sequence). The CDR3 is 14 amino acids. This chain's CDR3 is CASSLLTSWETQYF. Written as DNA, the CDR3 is TGTGCCAGCAGCTTACTGACTAGTTGGGAGACCCAGTACTTC.

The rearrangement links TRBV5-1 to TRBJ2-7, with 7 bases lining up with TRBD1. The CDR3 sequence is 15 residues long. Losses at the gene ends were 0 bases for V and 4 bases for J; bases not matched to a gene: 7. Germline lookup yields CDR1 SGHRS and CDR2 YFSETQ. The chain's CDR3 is CASSLVQGSWYEQYF. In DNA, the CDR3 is TGCGCCAGCAGCTTGGTACAGGGGAGTTGGTACGAGCAGTACTTC.

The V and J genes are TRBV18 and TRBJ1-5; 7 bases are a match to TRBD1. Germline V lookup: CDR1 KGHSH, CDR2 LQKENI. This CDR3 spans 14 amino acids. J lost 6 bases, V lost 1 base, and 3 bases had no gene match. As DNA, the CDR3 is TGTGCCAGCTCACCACAGGGGGCTGGTCAGCCCCAGCATTTT. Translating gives CASSPQGAGQPQHF.

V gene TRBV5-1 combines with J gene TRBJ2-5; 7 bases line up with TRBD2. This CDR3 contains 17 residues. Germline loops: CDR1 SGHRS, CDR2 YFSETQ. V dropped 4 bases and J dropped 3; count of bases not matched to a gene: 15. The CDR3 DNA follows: TGCGCCAGCAGCAGGGGCCCCTGGGGCGGGGGTGAAGAGACCCAGTACTTC. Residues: CASSRGPWGGGEETQYF.

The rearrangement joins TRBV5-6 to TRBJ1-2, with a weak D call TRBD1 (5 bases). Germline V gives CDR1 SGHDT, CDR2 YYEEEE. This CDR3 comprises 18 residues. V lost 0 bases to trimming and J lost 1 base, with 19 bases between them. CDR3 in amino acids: CASSLDSQGTIVNYGYTF. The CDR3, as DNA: TGTGCCAGCAGCTTGGATTCGCAGGGTACTATTGTTAACTATGGCTACACCTTC.

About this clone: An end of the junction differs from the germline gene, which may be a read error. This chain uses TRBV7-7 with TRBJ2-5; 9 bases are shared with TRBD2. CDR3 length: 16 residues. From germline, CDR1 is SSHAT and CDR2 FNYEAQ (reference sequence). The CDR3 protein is CASSLAPSSGVETQYF. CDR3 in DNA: TGTGCTAGCAGCTTAGCTCCTTCTAGCGGGGTAGAGACCCAGTACTTC.

The CDR3 sequence: CASSYTSGGQRDQETQYF. Written as DNA, the CDR3 is TGTGCCAGCAGTTATACTAGCGGGGGGCAGCGGGACCAAGAGACCCAGTACTTC. This chain uses TRBV11-2 with TRBJ2-5; 12 positions agree with TRBD2. After removal of 6 bases from V and 0 bases from J, the junction contained 11 bases not matched to a gene. Germline CDR1 is SGHAT and CDR2 is FQNNGV. This CDR3 has 18 amino acids.

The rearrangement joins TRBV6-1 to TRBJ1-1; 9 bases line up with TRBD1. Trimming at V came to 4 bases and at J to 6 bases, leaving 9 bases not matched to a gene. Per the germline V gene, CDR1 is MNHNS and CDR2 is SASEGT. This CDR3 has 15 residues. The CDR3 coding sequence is TGTGCCAGCAGTGGGGCACAGGGGGCGAGGGCTGAAGCTTTCTTT. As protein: CASSGAQGARAEAFF.

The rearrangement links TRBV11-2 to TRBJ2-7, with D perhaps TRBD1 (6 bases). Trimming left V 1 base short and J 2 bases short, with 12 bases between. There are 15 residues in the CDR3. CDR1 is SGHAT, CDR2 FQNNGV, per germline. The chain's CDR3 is CASSLVWGLPYEQYF. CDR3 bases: TGTGCCAGCAGCTTAGTATGGGGGCTACCCTACGAGCAGTACTTC.

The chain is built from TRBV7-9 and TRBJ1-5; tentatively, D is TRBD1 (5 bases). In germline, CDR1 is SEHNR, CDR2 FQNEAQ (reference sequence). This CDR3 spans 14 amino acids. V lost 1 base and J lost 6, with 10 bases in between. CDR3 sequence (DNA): TGTGCCAGCAGCTTAGAAGGGGTGGGTCAGCCCCAGCATTTT. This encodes CASSLEGVGQPQHF.

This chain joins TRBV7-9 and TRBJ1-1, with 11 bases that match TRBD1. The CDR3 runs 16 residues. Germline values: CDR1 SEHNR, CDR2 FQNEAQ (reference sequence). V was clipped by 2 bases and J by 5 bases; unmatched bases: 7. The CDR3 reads CASSLPPGTGGTEAFF. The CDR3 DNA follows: TGTGCCAGCAGCTTACCGCCCGGGACAGGGGGAACTGAAGCTTTCTTT.